This TCR beta chain is from a study of cytomegalovirus exposure and HLA in healthy donors. Study-level points and caveats: The study put under 200 TCR beta chains on its list as cytomegalovirus-associated.

Vbeta (60) and Jbeta (13) primers were used in the PCR. Measured with immunoSEQ multiplex PCR; TCRdb has only the in-frame clones, and not every one. The sample has some 140,000 clones, roughly 80% seen once; the top ten hold 2% to 2.5%. Everyone who donated was a healthy bone marrow donor. Comments on this clone: Its matching antigen is unknown.

In germline, CDR1 is SGDLS, CDR2 YYNGEE. Trimming cost V 2 bases and J 3 bases, with 14 bases left between them. The CDR3 is 15 amino acids. The sequence was collected from a man in his thirties or forties in good health and CMV-seronegative. The V and J genes are TRBV9 and TRBJ1-1, with D unclear. Material: PBMCs. The DNA for the CDR3 is TGTGCCAGCAGCGTCGACGGCCTCGGGGACACTGAAGCTTTCTTT. Its translation: CASSVDGLGDTEAFF.